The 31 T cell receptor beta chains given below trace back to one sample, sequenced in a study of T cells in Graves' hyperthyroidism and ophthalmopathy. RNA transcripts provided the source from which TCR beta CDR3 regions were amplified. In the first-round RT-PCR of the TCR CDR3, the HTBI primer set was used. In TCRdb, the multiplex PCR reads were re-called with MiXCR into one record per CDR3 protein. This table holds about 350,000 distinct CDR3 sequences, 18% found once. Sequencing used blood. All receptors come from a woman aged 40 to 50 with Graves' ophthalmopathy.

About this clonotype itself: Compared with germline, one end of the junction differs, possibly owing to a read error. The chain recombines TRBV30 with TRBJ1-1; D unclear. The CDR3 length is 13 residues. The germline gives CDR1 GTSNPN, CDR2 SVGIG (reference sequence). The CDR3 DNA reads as TGTGCCTGGAGTGTAGGAGGTAGCACTGAAGCCTTCTTT. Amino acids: CAWSVGGSTEAFF. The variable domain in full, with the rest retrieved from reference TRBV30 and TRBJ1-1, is SQTIHQWPATLVQPVGSPLSLECTVEGTSNPNLYWYRQAAGRGLQLLFYSVGIGQISSEVPQNLSASRPQDRQFILSSKKLLLSDSGFYLCAWSVGGSTEAFFGQGTRLTVV.

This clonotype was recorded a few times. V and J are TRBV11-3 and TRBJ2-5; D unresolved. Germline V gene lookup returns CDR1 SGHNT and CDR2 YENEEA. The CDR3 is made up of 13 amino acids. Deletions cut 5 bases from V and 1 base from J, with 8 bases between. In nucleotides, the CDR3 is TGTGCCAGCAGCCGTCCGCCCCAAGAGACCCAGTACTTC. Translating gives CASSRPPQETQYF. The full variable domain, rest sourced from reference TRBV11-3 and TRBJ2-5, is EAGVVQSPRYKIIEKKQPVAFWCNPISGHNTLYWYLQNLGQGPELLIRYENEEAVDDSQLPKDRFSAERLKGVDSTLKIQPAELGDSAVYLCASSRPPQETQYFGPGTRLLVL.

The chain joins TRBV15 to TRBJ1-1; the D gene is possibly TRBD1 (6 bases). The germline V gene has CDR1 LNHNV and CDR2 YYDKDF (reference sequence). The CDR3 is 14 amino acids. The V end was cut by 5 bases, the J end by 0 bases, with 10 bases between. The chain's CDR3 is CATSGNRVNTEAFF. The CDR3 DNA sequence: TGTGCCACCAGCGGCAACAGGGTGAACACTGAAGCTTTCTTT.

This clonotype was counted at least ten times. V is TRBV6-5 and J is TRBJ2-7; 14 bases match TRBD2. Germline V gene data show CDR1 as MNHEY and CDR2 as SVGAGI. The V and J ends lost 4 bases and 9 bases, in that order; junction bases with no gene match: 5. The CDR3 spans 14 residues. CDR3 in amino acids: CASSSPGLAGAQYF. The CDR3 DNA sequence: TGTGCCAGCAGTTCTCCGGGACTAGCGGGAGCGCAGTACTTC.

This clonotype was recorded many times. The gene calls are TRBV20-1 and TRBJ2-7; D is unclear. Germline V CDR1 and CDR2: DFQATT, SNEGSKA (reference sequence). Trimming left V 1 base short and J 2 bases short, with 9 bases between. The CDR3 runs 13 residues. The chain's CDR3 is CSARGWRTYEQYF. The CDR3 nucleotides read TGCAGTGCTAGAGGGTGGAGAACCTACGAGCAGTACTTC.

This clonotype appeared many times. DNA of the CDR3: TGTGCCAGTTGGGGGGGAGTGGTCACAGATACGCAGTATTTT. It yields the protein CASWGGVVTDTQYF. This sequence joins TRBV12-3 or TRBV12-4 and TRBJ2-3; 7 bases fit TRBD2. The CDR3 consists of 14 residues. The ends lost 9 bases at V and 2 bases at J; junction bases unmatched: 8.

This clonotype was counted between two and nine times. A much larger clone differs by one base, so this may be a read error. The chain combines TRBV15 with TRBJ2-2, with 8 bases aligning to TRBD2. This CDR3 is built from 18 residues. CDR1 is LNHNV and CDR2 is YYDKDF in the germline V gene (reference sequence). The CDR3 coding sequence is TGTGCCACCAGCAGAGATCGGGGGGGCAGGGCTGCCACCGGGGAGCTGGTTTTT. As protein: CATSRDRGGRAATGELVF.

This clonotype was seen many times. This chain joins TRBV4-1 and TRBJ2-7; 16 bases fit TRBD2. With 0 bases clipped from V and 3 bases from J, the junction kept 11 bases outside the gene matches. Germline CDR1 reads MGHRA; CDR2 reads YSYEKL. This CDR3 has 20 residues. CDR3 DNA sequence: TGCGCCAGCAGCCAAGATCGGGGACTAGCGGGAGGGTCGGGGTACTACGAGCAGTACTTC. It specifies CASSQDRGLAGGSGYYEQYF.

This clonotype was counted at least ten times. DNA of the CDR3: TGTGCCAGCTCACCACCTGACCGGCACCGTGGCTACACCTTC. Encoded protein: CASSPPDRHRGYTF. The chain recombines TRBV18 with TRBJ1-2; D gene uncertain. The germline gives CDR1 KGHSH, CDR2 LQKENI. This CDR3 region has 14 residues. Trimming removed 0 bases at V and 7 bases at J, with 12 bases between.

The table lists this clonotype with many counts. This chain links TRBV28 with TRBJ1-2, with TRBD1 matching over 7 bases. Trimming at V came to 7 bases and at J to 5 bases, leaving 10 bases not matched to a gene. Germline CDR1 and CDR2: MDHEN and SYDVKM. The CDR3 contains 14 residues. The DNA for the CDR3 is TGTGCCAGCAACCCCCCGGGACAGCCTTATGGCTACACCTTC. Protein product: CASNPPGQPYGYTF.

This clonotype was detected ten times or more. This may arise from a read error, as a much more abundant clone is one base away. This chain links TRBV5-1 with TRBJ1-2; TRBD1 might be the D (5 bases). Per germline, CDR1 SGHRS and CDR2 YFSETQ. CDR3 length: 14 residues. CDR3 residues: CANSGDSETYGYTF. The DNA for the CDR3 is TGCGCCAACAGCGGAGACAGTGAGACCTATGGCTACACCTTC.

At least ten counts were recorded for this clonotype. The CDR3 DNA reads TGTGCCAGCAGTTTATCTCCAGGGCCAAGAAACACCATATATTTT. The encoded protein is CASSLSPGPRNTIYF. The gene calls are TRBV27 and TRBJ1-3, with D possibly TRBD1 on 5 matching bases. This CDR3 is built from 15 residues. V dropped 0 bases and J dropped 5 bases, with 11 bases sitting between them. Germline V lookup: CDR1 MNHEY, CDR2 SMNVEV (reference sequence).

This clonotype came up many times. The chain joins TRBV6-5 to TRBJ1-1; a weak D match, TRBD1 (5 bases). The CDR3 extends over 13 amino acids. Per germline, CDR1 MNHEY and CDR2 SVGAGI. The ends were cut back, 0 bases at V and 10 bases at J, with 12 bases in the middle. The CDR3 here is CASSYSRGDGAFF. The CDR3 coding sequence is TGTGCCAGCAGTTACTCGCGAGGGGACGGAGCTTTCTTT.

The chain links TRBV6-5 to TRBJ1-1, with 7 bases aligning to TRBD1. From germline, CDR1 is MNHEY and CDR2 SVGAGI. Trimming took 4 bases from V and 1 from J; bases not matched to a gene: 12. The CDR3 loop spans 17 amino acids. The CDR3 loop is CASSSGDSRFRNTEAFF. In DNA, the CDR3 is TGTGCCAGCAGTTCAGGGGACAGTCGCTTCCGGAACACTGAAGCTTTCTTT.

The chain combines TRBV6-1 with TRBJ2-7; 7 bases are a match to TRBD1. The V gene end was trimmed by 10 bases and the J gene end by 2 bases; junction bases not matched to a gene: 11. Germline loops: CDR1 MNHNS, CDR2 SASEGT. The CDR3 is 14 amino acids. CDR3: CATGARQGTYEQYF. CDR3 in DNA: TGTGCCACCGGAGCGAGACAGGGCACCTACGAGCAGTACTTC.

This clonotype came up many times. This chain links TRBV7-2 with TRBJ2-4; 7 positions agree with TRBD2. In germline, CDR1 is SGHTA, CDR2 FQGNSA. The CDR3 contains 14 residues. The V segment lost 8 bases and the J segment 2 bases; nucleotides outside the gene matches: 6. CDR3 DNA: TGTGCCAGCTCACCGGGGGGATCCAAAAACATTCAGTACTTC. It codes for CASSPGGSKNIQYF.

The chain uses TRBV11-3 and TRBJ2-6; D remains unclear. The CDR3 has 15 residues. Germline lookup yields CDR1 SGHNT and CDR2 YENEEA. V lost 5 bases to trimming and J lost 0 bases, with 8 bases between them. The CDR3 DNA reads TGTGCCAGCAGCAGCCCCTTCTCTGGGGCCAACGTCCTGACTTTC. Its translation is CASSSPFSGANVLTF.

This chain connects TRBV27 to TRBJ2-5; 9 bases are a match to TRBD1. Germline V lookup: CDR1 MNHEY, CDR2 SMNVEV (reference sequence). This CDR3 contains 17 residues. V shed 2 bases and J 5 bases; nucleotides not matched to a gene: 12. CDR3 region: CASSLGPNTGGGETQYF. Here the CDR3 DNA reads TGTGCCAGCAGTTTAGGGCCAAATACAGGGGGCGGTGAGACCCAGTACTTC.

CDR3 bases: TGTGCCACCAGCAGGGTAATTTCAGGTAACCAGCCCCAGCATTTT. It encodes CATSRVISGNQPQHF. The V call is TRBV15, the J call TRBJ1-5; D unclear. This CDR3 has 15 amino acids. V was cut by 3 bases and J by 7 bases, with 16 bases left in between. Germline V lookup: CDR1 LNHNV, CDR2 YYDKDF (reference sequence).

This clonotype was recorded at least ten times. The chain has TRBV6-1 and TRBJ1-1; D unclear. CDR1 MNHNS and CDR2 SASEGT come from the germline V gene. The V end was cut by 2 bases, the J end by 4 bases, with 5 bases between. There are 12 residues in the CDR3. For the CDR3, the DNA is TGTGCCAGCAGTGAATGGGGCACTGAAGCTTTCTTT. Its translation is CASSEWGTEAFF.

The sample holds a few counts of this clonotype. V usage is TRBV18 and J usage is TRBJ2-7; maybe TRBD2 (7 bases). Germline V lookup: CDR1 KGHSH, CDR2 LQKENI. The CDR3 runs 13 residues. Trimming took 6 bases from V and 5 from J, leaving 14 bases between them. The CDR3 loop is CASSKGGPDEQYF. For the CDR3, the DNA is TGTGCCAGCTCGAAGGGGGGGCCTGACGAGCAGTACTTC.

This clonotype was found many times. The DNA for the CDR3 is TGTGCCAGCAGTTTACGCCAGGGGTGGCGCAATCAGCCCCAGCATTTT. Translated: CASSLRQGWRNQPQHF. The chain joins TRBV28 to TRBJ1-5; tentatively, D is TRBD1 (6 bases). V was trimmed by 2 bases and J by 2 bases, leaving 13 bases between them. Germline CDR1 MDHEN, CDR2 SYDVKM. This CDR3 contains 16 residues.

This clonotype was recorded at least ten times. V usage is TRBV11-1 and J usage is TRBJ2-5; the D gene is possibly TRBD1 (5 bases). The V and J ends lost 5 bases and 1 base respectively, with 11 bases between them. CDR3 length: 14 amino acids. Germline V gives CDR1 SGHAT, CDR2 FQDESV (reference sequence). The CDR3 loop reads CASSRGYIQETQYF. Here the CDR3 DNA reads TGTGCCAGCAGCAGGGGATACATCCAAGAGACCCAGTACTTC.

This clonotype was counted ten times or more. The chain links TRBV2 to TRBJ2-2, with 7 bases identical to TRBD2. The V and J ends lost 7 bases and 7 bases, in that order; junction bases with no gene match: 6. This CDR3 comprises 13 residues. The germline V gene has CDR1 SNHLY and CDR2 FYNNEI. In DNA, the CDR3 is TGTGCCAGCAACTTGGGAGGGATCGGGGAGCTGTTTTTT. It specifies CASNLGGIGELFF.

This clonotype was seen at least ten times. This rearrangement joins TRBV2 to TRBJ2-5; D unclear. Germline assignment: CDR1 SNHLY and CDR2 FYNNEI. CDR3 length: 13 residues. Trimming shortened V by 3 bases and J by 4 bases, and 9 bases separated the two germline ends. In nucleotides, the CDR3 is TGTGCCAGCAGTGAGCTCGAAATAGAGACCCAGTACTTC. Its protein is CASSELEIETQYF.

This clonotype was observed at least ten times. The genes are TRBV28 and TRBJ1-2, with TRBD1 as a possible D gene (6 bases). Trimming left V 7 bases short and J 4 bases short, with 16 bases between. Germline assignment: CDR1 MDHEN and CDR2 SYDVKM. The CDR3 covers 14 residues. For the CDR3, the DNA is TGTGCCAGCACCCCCTCAGGGGACTTCTATGGCTACACCTTC. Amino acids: CASTPSGDFYGYTF.

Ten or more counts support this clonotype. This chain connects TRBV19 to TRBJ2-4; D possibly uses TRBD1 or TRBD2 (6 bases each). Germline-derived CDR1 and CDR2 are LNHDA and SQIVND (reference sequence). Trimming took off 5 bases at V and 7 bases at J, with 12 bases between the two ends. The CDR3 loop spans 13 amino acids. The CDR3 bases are TGTGCCAGTAGTCGTGAAGGGGGGAACATTCAGTACTTC. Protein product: CASSREGGNIQYF.

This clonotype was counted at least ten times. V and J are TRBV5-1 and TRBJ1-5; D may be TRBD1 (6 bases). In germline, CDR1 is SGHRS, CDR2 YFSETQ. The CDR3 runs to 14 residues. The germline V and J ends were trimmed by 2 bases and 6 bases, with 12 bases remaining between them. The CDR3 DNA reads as TGCGCCAGCAGCTTTGGGGGCGGAGGTCAGCCCCAGCATTTT. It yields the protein CASSFGGGGQPQHF.

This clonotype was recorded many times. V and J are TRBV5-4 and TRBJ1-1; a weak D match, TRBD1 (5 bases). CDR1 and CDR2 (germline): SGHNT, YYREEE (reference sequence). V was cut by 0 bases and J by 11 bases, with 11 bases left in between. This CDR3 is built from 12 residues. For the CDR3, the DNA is TGTGCCAGCAGCTTGGAAGTAGGGGAGGCTTTCTTT. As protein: CASSLEVGEAFF.

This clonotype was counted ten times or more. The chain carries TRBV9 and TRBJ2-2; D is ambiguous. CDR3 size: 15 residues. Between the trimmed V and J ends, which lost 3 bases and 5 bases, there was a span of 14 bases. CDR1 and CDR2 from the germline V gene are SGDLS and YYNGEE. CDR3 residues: CASSAAPIDTGELFF. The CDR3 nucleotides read TGTGCCAGCAGCGCGGCCCCCATAGATACCGGGGAGCTGTTTTTT.

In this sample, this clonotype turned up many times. The CDR3 bases are TGCAGTGCAATCGTTCCGAGGGGCCTAGACATTCAGTACTTC. Its translation is CSAIVPRGLDIQYF. The chain joins TRBV20-1 to TRBJ2-4; D tentatively fits TRBD1 or TRBD2 (5 bases each). CDR1 is DFQATT and CDR2 is SNEGSKA in the germline V gene (reference sequence). This CDR3 has 14 amino acids. Trimming took off 6 bases at V and 8 bases at J, with 20 bases between the two ends.